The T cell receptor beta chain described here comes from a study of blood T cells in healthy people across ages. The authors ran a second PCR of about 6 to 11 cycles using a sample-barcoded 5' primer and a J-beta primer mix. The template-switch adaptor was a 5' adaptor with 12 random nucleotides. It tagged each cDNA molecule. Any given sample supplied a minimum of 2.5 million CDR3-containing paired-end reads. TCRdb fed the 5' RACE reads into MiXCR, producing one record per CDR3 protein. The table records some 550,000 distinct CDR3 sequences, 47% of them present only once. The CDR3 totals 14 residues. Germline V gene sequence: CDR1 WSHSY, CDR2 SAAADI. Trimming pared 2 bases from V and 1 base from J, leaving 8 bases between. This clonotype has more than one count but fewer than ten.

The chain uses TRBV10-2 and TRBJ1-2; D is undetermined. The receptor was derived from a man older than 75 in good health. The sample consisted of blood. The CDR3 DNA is TGCGCCAGCAGTGAGAACCCGAATAACTATGGCTACACCTTC. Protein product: CASSENPNNYGYTF.